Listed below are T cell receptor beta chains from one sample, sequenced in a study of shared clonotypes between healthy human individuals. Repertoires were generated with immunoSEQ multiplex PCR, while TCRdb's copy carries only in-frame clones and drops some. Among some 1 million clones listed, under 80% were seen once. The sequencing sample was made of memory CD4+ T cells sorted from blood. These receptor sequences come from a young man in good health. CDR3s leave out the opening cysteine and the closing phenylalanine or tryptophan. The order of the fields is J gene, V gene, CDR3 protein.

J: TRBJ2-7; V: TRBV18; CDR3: ASSPRLDEQY
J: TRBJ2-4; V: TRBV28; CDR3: ASSLGTRGLAGWGGRTKNIQY
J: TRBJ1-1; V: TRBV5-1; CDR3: ASSLGLTDEAF
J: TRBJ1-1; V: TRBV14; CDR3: ASSQDGNTEAF
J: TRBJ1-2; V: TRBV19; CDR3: ASTLGAGDYGYT
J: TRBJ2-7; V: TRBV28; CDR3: ASSLSPAEAYEQY
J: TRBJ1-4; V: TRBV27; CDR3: ASRREGVANEKLF
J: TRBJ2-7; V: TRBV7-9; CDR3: ASSQAGGSGYEQY
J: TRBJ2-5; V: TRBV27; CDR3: ASTSWAGTGGRETQY
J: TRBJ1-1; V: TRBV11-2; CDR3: ASSRAAEAF
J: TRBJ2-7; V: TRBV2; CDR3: ASDKGANYEQY
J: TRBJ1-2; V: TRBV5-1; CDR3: ASSFRPKDSYGYT
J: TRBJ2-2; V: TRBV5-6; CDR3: ASSLATGATGELF
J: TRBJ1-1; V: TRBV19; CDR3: ASRPGTLNTEAF
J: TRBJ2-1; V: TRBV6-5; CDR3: ASFGGASGNNEQF
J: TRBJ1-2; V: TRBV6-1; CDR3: ASSYNSFDYGYT
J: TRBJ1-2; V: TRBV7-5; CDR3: ARIRQGTYYGYT
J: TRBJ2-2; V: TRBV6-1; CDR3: ASSVGLAGENGELF
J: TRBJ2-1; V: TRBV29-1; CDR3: SVITQGYNEQF
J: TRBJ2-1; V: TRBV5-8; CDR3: ASSILAGALRYEQF
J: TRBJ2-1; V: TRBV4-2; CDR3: ASSQDMTASGGAPEQF
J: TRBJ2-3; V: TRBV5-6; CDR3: ASTPKGSTDTQY
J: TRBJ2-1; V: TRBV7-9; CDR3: ASSPRDYRVDEQF
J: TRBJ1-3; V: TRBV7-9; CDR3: ASNRATGAFSGNTIY
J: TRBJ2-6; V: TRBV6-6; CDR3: ASSKTASSGANVLT
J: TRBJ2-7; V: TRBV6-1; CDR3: ASSEECGPYEQY
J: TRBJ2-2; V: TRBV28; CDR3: ASSPTSSTGELF
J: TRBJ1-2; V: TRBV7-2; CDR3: ASSLQTGVGYT
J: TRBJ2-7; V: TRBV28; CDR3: ASSPPRTAGTYEQY
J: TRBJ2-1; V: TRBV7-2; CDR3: ASSLGRNNEQF
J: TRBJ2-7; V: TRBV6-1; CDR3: ASSGRQGTSYEQY
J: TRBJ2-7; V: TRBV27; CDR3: ASRFKGPGPYEQY
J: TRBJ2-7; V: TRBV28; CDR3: ASSLKGPPYEQY
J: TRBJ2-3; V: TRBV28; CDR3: ASRYRRDASTDTQY
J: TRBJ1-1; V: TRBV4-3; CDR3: ASSQERGLWTEAF
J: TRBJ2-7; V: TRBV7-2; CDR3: ASSLDYGVQQY
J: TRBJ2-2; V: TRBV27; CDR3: ASSSLGQGGTGELF
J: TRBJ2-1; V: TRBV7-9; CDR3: ALPQPGEQF
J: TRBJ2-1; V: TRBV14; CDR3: ASSQGTGGRSDEQF
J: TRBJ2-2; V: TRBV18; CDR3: ASSPFNTGELF
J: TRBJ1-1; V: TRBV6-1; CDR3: ASSDPGLNTEAF
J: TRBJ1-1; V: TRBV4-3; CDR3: ASSQEATGVGRTEAF
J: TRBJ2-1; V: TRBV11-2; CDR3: ASSFGLAGNEQF
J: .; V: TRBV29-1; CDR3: SVVGAYEQY
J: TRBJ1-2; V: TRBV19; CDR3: ASSPGTANYGYT
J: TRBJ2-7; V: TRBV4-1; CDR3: ASSRAEGGPTYEQY
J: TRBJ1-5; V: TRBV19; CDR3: ASSRDRNQPQH
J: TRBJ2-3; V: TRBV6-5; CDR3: ASSYDTDTQY
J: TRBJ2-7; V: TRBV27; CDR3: ASSYRVLAGAYEQY
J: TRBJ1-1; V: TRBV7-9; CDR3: ASSSRGTQVTEAF
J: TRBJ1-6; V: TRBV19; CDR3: ASSQTGTYNSPLH
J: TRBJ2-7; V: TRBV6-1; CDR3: ASSSYGDNEQY
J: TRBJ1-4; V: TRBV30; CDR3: AWSVGNPATNEKLF
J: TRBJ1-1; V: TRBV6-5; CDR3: ASRTDRTNTEAF
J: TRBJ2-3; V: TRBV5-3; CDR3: ARSNPSREDNDTQY
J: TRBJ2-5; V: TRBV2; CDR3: ASRAGVGQETQY
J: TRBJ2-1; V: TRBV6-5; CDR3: ASRTQGPSGNEQF